This T cell receptor (beta chain) was sequenced for a study of PD-1 blockade in classical Hodgkin lymphoma. Regarding the study as a whole: Repertoire differences have undefined causes, possibly disease activity or prior therapy.

The table came from immunoSEQ multiplex PCR; TCRdb's copy has only in-frame clones and leaves some out. The table shows 25,000 to 30,000 clones, with 65% to 85% occurring only once. The sample's time point: cycle 4 day 1 (C4D1), after five to seven weeks of nivolumab. Relapses following autologous stem cell transplantation were seen in all patients, with brentuximab vedotin exposure varying. Thawed PBMCs yielded CD4+ T cells through magnetic negative selection. Progressive disease, partial response or complete response was each patient's best response. This CDR3 has 16 residues. As concerns this clone: Its matching antigen is unknown.

The source material was CD4+ T cells from blood, sampled before the fourth cycle of nivolumab. The TCR was taken from a human donor with classical Hodgkin lymphoma. The chain is built from TRBV21-1 and TRBJ1-2; the D call of TRBD1 is as the table states it, not checked on the DNA. TRBV21-1 is termed a pseudogene. The CDR3 bases are TGTGCCAGCAGCAAGCGTTCAGGGCTGGTGGACTATGGCTACACCTTC. This sequence encodes CASSKRSGLVDYGYTF.